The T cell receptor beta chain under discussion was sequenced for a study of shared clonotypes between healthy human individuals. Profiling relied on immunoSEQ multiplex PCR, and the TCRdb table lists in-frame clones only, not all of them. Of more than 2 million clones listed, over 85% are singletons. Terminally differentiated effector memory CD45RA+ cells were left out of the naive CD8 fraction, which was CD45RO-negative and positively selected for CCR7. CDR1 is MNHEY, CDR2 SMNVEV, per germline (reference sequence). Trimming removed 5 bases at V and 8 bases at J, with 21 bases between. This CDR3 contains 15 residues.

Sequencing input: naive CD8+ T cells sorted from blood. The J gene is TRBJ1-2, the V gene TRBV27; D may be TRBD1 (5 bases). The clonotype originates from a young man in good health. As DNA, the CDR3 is TGTGCCAGCAGTCCAGAGGGACTCCCGCTCTGGGGCTACACCTTC. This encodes CASSPEGLPLWGYTF.